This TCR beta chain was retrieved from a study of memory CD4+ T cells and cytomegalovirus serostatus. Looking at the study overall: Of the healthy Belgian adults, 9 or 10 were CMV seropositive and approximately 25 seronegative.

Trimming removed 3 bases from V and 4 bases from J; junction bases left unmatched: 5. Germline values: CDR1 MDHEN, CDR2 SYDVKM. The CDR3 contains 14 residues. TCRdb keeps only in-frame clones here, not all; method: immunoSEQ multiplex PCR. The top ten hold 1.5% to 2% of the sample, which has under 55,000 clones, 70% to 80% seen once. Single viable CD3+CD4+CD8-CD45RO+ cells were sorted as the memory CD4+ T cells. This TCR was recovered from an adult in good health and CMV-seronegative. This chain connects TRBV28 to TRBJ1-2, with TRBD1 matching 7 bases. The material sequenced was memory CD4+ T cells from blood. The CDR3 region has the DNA TGTGCCAGCAGTTTGGGGACAGCCCTCTATGGCTACACCTTC. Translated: CASSLGTALYGYTF.